This entry lists 32 T cell receptor beta chains sequenced from one sample in a study of T cell changes during pregnancy in multiple sclerosis. Assay used: immunoSEQ multiplex PCR; TCRdb lists only in-frame clones, some missing. Counted here are 75,000 to 95,000 clones, roughly 90% occurring once; the ten biggest clones make up over 0.8%. The specimen was peripheral blood, collected in the first trimester of pregnancy. All receptors derive from a female donor in good health, enrolled as a control in a pregnancy study.

The chain carries TRBV6-6 and TRBJ1-1; 12 bases match TRBD1. CDR1 is MNHNY, CDR2 SVGAGI, per germline (reference sequence). V dropped 5 bases and J dropped 3; count of bases not matched to a gene: 7. The CDR3 runs 16 residues. The CDR3 here is CASSPGQGARYTEAFF. DNA for the CDR3: TGTGCCAGCAGTCCGGGACAGGGGGCGAGGTACACTGAAGCTTTCTTT.

This sequence joins TRBV25-1 and TRBJ2-1, with a possible D match to TRBD1 (5 bases). The germline gives CDR1 MGHDK, CDR2 SYGVNS. V was trimmed by 6 bases and J by 8 bases, leaving 14 bases between them. The CDR3 runs to 13 residues. CDR3 sequence reads: CASSTPGYYEQFF. CDR3 in DNA: TGTGCCAGCAGCACGCCAGGGTATTATGAGCAGTTCTTC.

The V call is TRBV7-9, the J call TRBJ1-1; TRBD1 might be the D (6 bases). The germline V gene has CDR1 SEHNR and CDR2 FQNEAQ (reference sequence). V lost 1 base and J 5 bases, leaving 14 bases between the germline ends. CDR3 length: 15 residues. CDR3 in DNA: TGTGCCAGCAGCTTAGGTCCCAGGGGACAAACTGAAGCTTTCTTT. Translation: CASSLGPRGQTEAFF.

The chain couples TRBV6-5 to TRBJ2-4; the match to TRBD1 covers 9 bases. The CDR3 runs 14 residues. Germline lookup yields CDR1 MNHEY and CDR2 SVGAGI. V dropped 3 bases and J dropped 8; count of bases not matched to a gene: 5. CDR3 sequence reads: CASSYSQGADIQYF. The DNA for the CDR3 is TGTGCCAGCAGTTATTCACAGGGGGCAGACATTCAGTACTTC.

The chain is built from TRBV4-3 and TRBJ2-1, with 10 bases fitting TRBD2. Trimming took 4 bases from V and 0 from J; bases not matched to a gene: 3. This CDR3 spans 16 amino acids. In germline, CDR1 is LGHNA, CDR2 YSLEER. CDR3 amino acids: CASSLLAGASYNEQFF. The CDR3 nucleotides are TGCGCCAGCAGCCTCCTAGCGGGAGCCTCCTACAATGAGCAGTTCTTC.

The chain has TRBV9 and TRBJ2-1, with D possibly TRBD2 on 6 matching bases. V lost 4 bases to trimming and J lost 8 bases, with 22 bases between them. Germline V gene lookup returns CDR1 SGDLS and CDR2 YYNGEE. The CDR3 runs to 16 residues. The chain's CDR3 is CASSSEAGPTFDEQFF. The DNA of the CDR3 is TGTGCCAGCAGCTCAGAAGCGGGCCCAACCTTCGATGAGCAGTTCTTC. Full variable domain (rest looked up from reference TRBV9 and TRBJ2-1): DSGVTQTPKHLITATGQRVTLRCSPRSGDLSVYWYQQSLDQGLQFLIQYYNGEERAKGNILERFSAQQFPDLHSELNLSSLELGDSALYFCASSSEAGPTFDEQFFGPGTRLTVL.

The V and J genes are TRBV19 and TRBJ2-3; TRBD2 aligns across 13 bases. From germline, CDR1 is LNHDA and CDR2 SQIVND (reference sequence). This CDR3 contains 13 residues. The junction had 0 bases not matched to a gene; V was cut back by 8 bases and J by 4 bases. The CDR3 region is CASGLAGADTQYF. The CDR3, as DNA: TGTGCCAGTGGACTAGCGGGGGCAGATACGCAGTATTTT.

The chain has TRBV6-6 and TRBJ1-2; TRBD1 matches 9 bases. The CDR3 has 15 amino acids. Germline V gene data show CDR1 as MNHNY and CDR2 as SVGAGI (reference sequence). V dropped 4 bases and J dropped 1; count of bases not matched to a gene: 4. CDR3 loop: CASSFDRGSNYGYTF. DNA for the CDR3: TGTGCCAGCAGTTTCGACAGGGGGAGTAACTATGGCTACACCTTC.

Only a few counts were recorded for this clone. The chain employs TRBV9 and TRBJ1-1, with TRBD1 matching 8 bases. V lost 4 bases to trimming and J lost 0 bases; unmatched junction nucleotides: 5. This CDR3 has 15 residues. CDR1 and CDR2 from the germline V gene are SGDLS and YYNGEE. For the CDR3, the DNA is TGTGCCAGCAGCCTAATGGACAGGGTGAACACTGAAGCTTTCTTT. This encodes CASSLMDRVNTEAFF. The full variable domain, rest sourced from reference TRBV9 and TRBJ1-1, is DSGVTQTPKHLITATGQRVTLRCSPRSGDLSVYWYQQSLDQGLQFLIQYYNGEERAKGNILERFSAQQFPDLHSELNLSSLELGDSALYFCASSLMDRVNTEAFFGQGTRLTVV.

The gene calls are TRBV10-1 and TRBJ1-1; a weak D match, TRBD1 (5 bases). The V end was cut by 3 bases, the J end by 2 bases, with 13 bases between. Per germline, CDR1 WNHNN and CDR2 SYGVQD (reference sequence). CDR3 size: 15 residues. CDR3 bases: TGCGCCAGCAGTGATAGCAGGGCCCCAAACACTGAAGCTTTCTTT. Amino acids: CASSDSRAPNTEAFF.

The J gene is TRBJ2-7, the V gene TRBV5-1; 8 bases agree with TRBD1. CDR1 is SGHRS, CDR2 YFSETQ, per germline. The CDR3 is made up of 16 amino acids. V was pared by 1 base and J by 4 bases, with 10 bases of the junction left unmatched. The CDR3 DNA sequence: TGCGCCAGCAGCTTGTTCCCCCCAGGGGGCGTTTACGAGCAGTACTTC. Its protein is CASSLFPPGGVYEQYF.

The chain recombines TRBV7-9 with TRBJ2-7, with TRBD2 identical over 9 bases. CDR3 length: 17 residues. From germline, CDR1 is SEHNR and CDR2 FQNEAQ (reference sequence). Trimming removed 0 bases from V and 2 bases from J; junction bases left unmatched: 8. In DNA, the CDR3 is TGTGCCAGCAGCTTAGCGGGGCGACTAGCGGTAACCTACGAGCAGTACTTC. Translated, it gives CASSLAGRLAVTYEQYF.

V and J are TRBV6-5 and TRBJ2-2, with a tentative D call TRBD1 (5 bases). The V end was cut by 11 bases, the J end by 7 bases, with 17 bases between. CDR3 size: 13 residues. CDR1 MNHEY and CDR2 SVGAGI come from the germline V gene. CDR3 DNA: TGTGCCTCAGGGTATCTCCTCGGCGGGGAGCTGTTTTTT. This gives the protein CASGYLLGGELFF.

The chain combines TRBV18 with TRBJ2-6; a possible D gene is TRBD2 (6 bases). CDR1 and CDR2 (germline): KGHSH, LQKENI. The CDR3 runs to 18 residues. Trimming cost V 8 bases and J 0 bases, with 20 bases left between them. CDR3 protein: CASGLSGGRLSGANVLTF. The CDR3, as DNA: TGTGCCAGCGGCCTGTCCGGGGGACGACTCTCTGGGGCCAACGTCCTGACTTTC.

V gene TRBV6-1 combines with J gene TRBJ1-2; TRBD1 matches 7 bases. Germline loops: CDR1 MNHNS, CDR2 SASEGT. With 4 bases clipped from V and 4 bases from J, the junction kept 3 bases outside the gene matches. This CDR3 has 13 amino acids. The CDR3 coding sequence is TGTGCCAGCAGTGCCCCAGGGGGCTATGGCTACACCTTC. Its translation: CASSAPGGYGYTF.

This chain uses TRBV19 with TRBJ1-1; no clear D. Germline CDR1 LNHDA, CDR2 SQIVND (reference sequence). The CDR3 covers 16 residues. V was trimmed by 4 bases and J by 1 base, leaving 16 bases between them. CDR3 DNA: TGTGCCAGTAGTACCCCCGCGGGATCGCGGAACACTGAAGCTTTCTTT. This codes for CASSTPAGSRNTEAFF.

The chain carries TRBV6-5 and TRBJ1-1, with D possibly matching TRBD1 (5 bases). Trimming took 6 bases from V and 1 from J, leaving 9 bases between them. Germline CDR1 is MNHEY and CDR2 is SVGAGI. This CDR3 is 13 amino acids long. The CDR3 nucleotides read TGTGCCAGCAGGACAGTGGGGAACACTGAAGCTTTCTTT. Protein: CASRTVGNTEAFF.

The chain recombines TRBV19 with TRBJ1-5; D uncertain. Germline V gives CDR1 LNHDA, CDR2 SQIVND (reference sequence). The length of the CDR3 is 15 residues. Trimming took 3 bases from V and 6 from J, leaving 15 bases between them. CDR3 bases: TGTGCCAGTAGTATTAACGGGGTCGCGACTCAGCCCCAGCATTTT. Translating gives CASSINGVATQPQHF.

The V and J genes are TRBV28 and TRBJ2-7; a possible D gene is TRBD2 (5 bases). The CDR3 loop spans 14 amino acids. The germline CDR1 and CDR2 sequences are MDHEN and SYDVKM. V was pared by 10 bases and J by 0 bases, with 16 bases between. The CDR3 loop reads CATTRAGSSYEQYF. Here the CDR3 DNA reads TGTGCCACCACTAGAGCTGGGAGCTCCTACGAGCAGTACTTC.

The chain recombines TRBV4-1 with TRBJ2-7; 8 nucleotides line up with TRBD1. Trimming took 2 bases from V and 6 from J; bases not matched to a gene: 9. The CDR3 has 15 residues. The V gene's germline CDR1 is MGHRA and CDR2 YSYEKL. CDR3 in DNA: TGCGCCAGCAGCCAACCTGGACAGGGAAGGGGCGAGCAGTACTTC. This gives the protein CASSQPGQGRGEQYF.

This chain connects TRBV29-1 to TRBJ2-3; possibly TRBD2 for D (6 bases). With 4 bases removed from V and 0 bases from J, the gap between germline ends came to 14 bases. The CDR3 consists of 15 residues. In germline, CDR1 is SQVTM, CDR2 ANQGSEA. For the CDR3, the DNA is TGCAGCGTTGGGGGGACTGGCTATAGCACAGATACGCAGTATTTT. It is translated as CSVGGTGYSTDTQYF.

The J gene is TRBJ1-1, the V gene TRBV25-1, with a tentative D call TRBD1 (5 bases). CDR3 length: 14 residues. Germline values: CDR1 MGHDK, CDR2 SYGVNS. V lost 4 bases to trimming and J lost 5 bases, with 14 bases between them. CDR3 amino acids: CASSAPGYWTEAFF. In nucleotides, the CDR3 is TGTGCCAGCAGTGCACCAGGGTATTGGACTGAAGCTTTCTTT. The whole variable domain, filled in from reference TRBV25-1 and TRBJ1-1, reads EADIYQTPRYLVIGTGKKITLECSQTMGHDKMYWYQQDPGMELHLIHYSYGVNSTEKGDLSSESTVSRIRTEHFPLTLESARPSHTSQYLCASSAPGYWTEAFFGQGTRLTVV.

This clone was detected once. J is TRBJ2-5 and V is TRBV28; 10 bases align to TRBD2. Germline CDR1 reads MDHEN; CDR2 reads SYDVKM. The CDR3 contains 17 residues. V was pared by 3 bases and J by 4 bases, with 11 bases of the junction left unmatched. The CDR3 DNA sequence: TGTGCCAGCAGTTTGTGGAGCGGGGGGGCCCAAGGAGAGACCCAGTACTTC. It specifies CASSLWSGGAQGETQYF.

The genes are TRBV7-9 and TRBJ1-2; 7 nucleotides match TRBD1. The CDR3 is 15 amino acids. Germline V gene sequence: CDR1 SEHNR, CDR2 FQNEAQ (reference sequence). J gave up 3 bases and V 9 bases, and 13 bases lay outside the gene matches. This CDR3 is CASLSPTGTDYGYTF. The CDR3 nucleotides read TGTGCCAGTCTTTCCCCCACCGGGACAGACTATGGCTACACCTTC.

The chain links TRBV7-9 to TRBJ2-7; no clear D gene. Trimming pared 5 bases from V and 1 base from J, leaving 6 bases between. The CDR3 has 12 amino acids. The germline CDR1 and CDR2 sequences are SEHNR and FQNEAQ (reference sequence). Here the CDR3 reads CASSPHSYEQYF. DNA for the CDR3: TGTGCCAGCAGCCCACATTCCTACGAGCAGTACTTC.

V is TRBV5-1 and J is TRBJ1-1; D gene ambiguous. The germline gives CDR1 SGHRS, CDR2 YFSETQ. V was clipped by 1 base and J by 1 base, with 5 bases between them. This CDR3 is 13 amino acids long. As DNA, the CDR3 is TGCGCCAGCAGCTTGAACAGGAACACTGAAGCTTTCTTT. Residues: CASSLNRNTEAFF.

This clone came up a few times. J is TRBJ1-5 and V is TRBV28; D might be TRBD1 (5 bases). Trimming removed 4 bases from V and 2 bases from J, with 15 bases in between. CDR1 is MDHEN and CDR2 is SYDVKM in the germline V gene. The CDR3 sequence is 16 residues long. CDR3 residues: CASSSSGSRGNQPQHF. CDR3 DNA: TGTGCCAGCAGTTCATCAGGGTCCCGGGGCAATCAGCCCCAGCATTTT.

This chain joins TRBV2 and TRBJ1-1, with a weak D call TRBD1 (6 bases). With 6 bases removed from V and 1 base from J, the gap between germline ends came to 9 bases. The CDR3 sequence is 13 residues long. CDR1 and CDR2 (germline): SNHLY, FYNNEI. CDR3 in amino acids: CASRQGENTEAFF. The CDR3 nucleotides are TGTGCCAGCAGACAGGGTGAGAACACTGAAGCTTTCTTT.

The chain has TRBV19 and TRBJ1-4; 7 nucleotides align to TRBD1. The junction had 4 bases not matched to a gene; V was cut back by 9 bases and J by 3 bases. The CDR3 is 13 residues long. CDR1 LNHDA and CDR2 SQIVND come from the germline V gene (reference sequence). CDR3 nucleotides: TGTGCCAGCGAGGGGGCGGCTAATGAAAAACTGTTTTTT. Protein sequence: CASEGAANEKLFF.

The CDR3 DNA reads TGCGCCAGCAGCCGCGACCCACCCGGGACAGGGCAATGGGGCTACACCTTC. Translating gives CASSRDPPGTGQWGYTF. This sequence joins TRBV5-1 and TRBJ1-2, with TRBD1 matching 9 bases. This CDR3 has 17 amino acids. Germline V gene data show CDR1 as SGHRS and CDR2 as YFSETQ. Trimming removed 4 bases from V and 8 bases from J; junction bases left unmatched: 18.

V and J are TRBV7-9 and TRBJ1-1; no definite D call. Germline CDR1 is SEHNR and CDR2 is FQNEAQ (reference sequence). The CDR3 has 14 amino acids. Trimming cost V 5 bases and J 6 bases, with 16 bases left between them. CDR3: CASSLTGFASEAFF. As DNA, the CDR3 is TGTGCCAGCAGCCTTACCGGGTTTGCATCTGAAGCTTTCTTT.

The chain couples TRBV5-4 to TRBJ2-5; 8 bases are shared with TRBD2. Germline V lookup: CDR1 SGHNT, CDR2 YYREEE (reference sequence). The trim removed 4 bases at V and 5 bases at J, leaving 10 bases unmatched. The CDR3 runs 15 residues. CDR3 DNA sequence: TGTGCCAGCAGCCAGCCGGGACTAGGCGGGGAGACCCAGTACTTC. Translation gives CASSQPGLGGETQYF.